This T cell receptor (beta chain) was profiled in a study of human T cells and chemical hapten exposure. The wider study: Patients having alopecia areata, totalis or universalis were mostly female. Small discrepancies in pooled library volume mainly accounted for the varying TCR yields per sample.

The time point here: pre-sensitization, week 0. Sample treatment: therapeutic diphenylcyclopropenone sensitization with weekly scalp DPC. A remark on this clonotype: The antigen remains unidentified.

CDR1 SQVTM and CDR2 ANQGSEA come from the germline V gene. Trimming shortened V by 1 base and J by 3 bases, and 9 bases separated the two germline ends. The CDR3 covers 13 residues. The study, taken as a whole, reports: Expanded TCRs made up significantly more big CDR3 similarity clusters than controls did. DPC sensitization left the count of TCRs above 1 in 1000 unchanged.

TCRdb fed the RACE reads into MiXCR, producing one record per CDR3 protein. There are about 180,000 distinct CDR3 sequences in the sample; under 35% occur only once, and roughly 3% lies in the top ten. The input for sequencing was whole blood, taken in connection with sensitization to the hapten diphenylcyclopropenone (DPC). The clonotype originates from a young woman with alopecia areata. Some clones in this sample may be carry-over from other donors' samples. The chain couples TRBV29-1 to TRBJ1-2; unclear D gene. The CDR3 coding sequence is TGCAGCGTTGAAGCAGGCCTGCACTATGGCTACACCTTC. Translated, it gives CSVEAGLHYGYTF.